This TCR beta chain was identified during a study of T cell repertoires in cytomegalovirus infection. TCRdb independently ran MiXCR on the reads; one entry per CDR3 protein. The repertoire holds about 770,000 distinct CDR3 sequences, with roughly 29% as singletons. At least ten counts were recorded for this clonotype. Its antigen remains unknown. The trim removed 2 bases at V and 6 bases at J, leaving 15 bases unmatched. This CDR3 spans 18 amino acids. In germline, CDR1 is SGHVS, CDR2 FQNEAQ. The source of this sequence is a human donor in good health (CMV status not recorded). Some clones in this sample may be carry-over from other donors' samples. The rearrangement links TRBV7-8 to TRBJ2-2; 7 bases fit TRBD2. Sample: cultured CD8+ T cells from PBMCs, taken from culture after CMV antigen stimulation. CDR3 nucleotide sequence: TGTGCCAGCAGCTTACGGCTCCTCCGGGGGAGCGGGGCCGGGGAGCTGTTTTTT. Protein product: CASSLRLLRGSGAGELFF.